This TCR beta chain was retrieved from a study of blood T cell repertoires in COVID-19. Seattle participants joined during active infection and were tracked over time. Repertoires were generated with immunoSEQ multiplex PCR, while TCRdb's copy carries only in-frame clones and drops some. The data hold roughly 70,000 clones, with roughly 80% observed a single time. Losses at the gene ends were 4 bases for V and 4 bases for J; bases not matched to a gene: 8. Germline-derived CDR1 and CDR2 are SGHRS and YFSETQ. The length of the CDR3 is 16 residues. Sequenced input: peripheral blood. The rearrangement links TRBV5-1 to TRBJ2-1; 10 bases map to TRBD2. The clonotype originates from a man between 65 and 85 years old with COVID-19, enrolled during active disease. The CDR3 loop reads CASSATSGDPYNEQFF. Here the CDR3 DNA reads TGCGCCAGCAGCGCTACTAGCGGGGACCCATACAATGAGCAGTTCTTC. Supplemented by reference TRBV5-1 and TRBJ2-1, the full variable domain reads KAGVTQTPRYLIKTRGQQVTLSCSPISGHRSVSWYQQTPGQGLQFLFEYFSETQRNKGNFPGRFSGRQFSNSRSEMNVSTLELGDSALYLCASSATSGDPYNEQFFGPGTRLTVL.